The sequence of this T cell receptor beta chain was determined in a study of shared clonotypes between healthy human individuals. Study details: Per-donor plates numbered three CD4 naive, three CD4 memory, two CD8 naive and one CD8 memory.

Study results and limitations: Rarefaction exposed incomplete sorted-subset sequencing despite large depth. On the whole, naive subsets had larger estimated richness than memory subsets had.

CD45RO-negative CD8 cells positively selected for CCR7 made up the naive population, which excluded terminally differentiated effector memory CD45RA+ cells. Concerning this clone: Its specificity is unknown.

Looked up from germline, CDR1 is MDHEN and CDR2 is SYDVKM. V lost 8 bases to trimming and J lost 5 bases, with 12 bases between them. The CDR3 is 12 amino acids. Genomic DNA from each subset was divided evenly over several immunoSEQ plates. Measured with immunoSEQ multiplex PCR; TCRdb has only the in-frame clones, and not every one. The table shows around 2.1 million clones, with about 93% occurring only once. The V gene is TRBV28, the J gene TRBJ1-2; D is unresolved. The source of this sequence is a man in his late teens or twenties in good health. Some clones in this sample may be carry-over from other donors' samples. The material sequenced was naive CD8+ T cells from PBMCs. The CDR3 spells CASRGGRYGYTF. CDR3 coding DNA: TGTGCCAGCCGCGGCGGGCGGTATGGCTACACCTTC.